A selection of T cell receptor beta chains follows, all from one sample in a study of blood T cell repertoires in COVID-19. The table came from immunoSEQ multiplex PCR; TCRdb's copy has only in-frame clones and leaves some out. Of just over 300,000 clones listed, roughly 86% are singletons. Specimen: peripheral blood. The receptors stem from a woman aged 25 to 39 with COVID-19, enrolled during active disease. CDR3s include the opening cysteine and the closing phenylalanine or tryptophan. Each record gives: CDR3 protein, CDR3 DNA, J gene, clone size, V gene, D gene. The D gene is left open where the match is weak. The size entry is marked missing in some rows and otherwise reads once, few, many or a size class.

cdr3_aa: CASSLYRTGDTF
cdr3_nt: TGTGCCAGCAGCTTATATAGGACAGGAGACACCTTC
j_call: TRBJ1-2
clone_size: once
v_call: TRBV7-2
d_call: TRBD1

cdr3_aa: CASSVSGASNQPQHF
cdr3_nt: TGTGCCAGCAGCGTATCAGGGGCGAGCAATCAGCCCCAGCATTTT
j_call: TRBJ1-5
clone_size: NA
v_call: TRBV9
d_call: NA

cdr3_aa: CASSLAGGGVFSGNTIYF
cdr3_nt: TGCGCCAGCAGCTTGGCGGGGGGAGGGGTCTTCTCTGGAAACACCATATATTTT
j_call: TRBJ1-3
clone_size: few
v_call: TRBV5-1
d_call: NA

cdr3_aa: CASSGTRQETQYF
cdr3_nt: TGTGCCAGCAGTGGGACTCGCCAAGAGACCCAGTACTTC
j_call: TRBJ2-5
clone_size: NA
v_call: TRBV2
d_call: NA

cdr3_aa: CASRVRDRNGYTF
cdr3_nt: TGTGCCAGCAGAGTACGGGACAGGAACGGCTACACCTTC
j_call: TRBJ1-2
clone_size: NA
v_call: TRBV27
d_call: TRBD1

cdr3_aa: CASRDPPGYEQYF
cdr3_nt: TGTGCCAGCAGGGATCCCCCCGGGTACGAGCAGTACTTC
j_call: TRBJ2-7
clone_size: NA
v_call: TRBV6-5
d_call: NA

cdr3_aa: CASSLGLETQYF
cdr3_nt: TGTGCCAGCAGTTTAGGGCTGGAGACCCAGTACTTC
j_call: TRBJ2-5
clone_size: NA
v_call: TRBV28
d_call: NA

cdr3_aa: CASRTDRDTGELFF
cdr3_nt: TGTGCCAGCAGGACCGACAGGGACACCGGGGAGCTGTTTTTT
j_call: TRBJ2-2
clone_size: NA
v_call: TRBV5-4
d_call: TRBD1

cdr3_aa: CASSPSDRAGGYTF
cdr3_nt: TGTGCCAGCAGCCCCTCCGACAGGGCTGGTGGCTACACCTTC
j_call: TRBJ1-2
clone_size: NA
v_call: TRBV7-9
d_call: TRBD1

cdr3_aa: CASSQVAGGTYEQYF
cdr3_nt: TGTGCCAGCAGCCAAGTAGCGGGGGGTACCTACGAGCAGTACTTC
j_call: TRBJ2-7
clone_size: NA
v_call: TRBV3-1/TRBV3-2
d_call: TRBD2

cdr3_aa: CASSARGNTEAFF
cdr3_nt: TGTGCCAGCAGCGCCAGAGGGAACACTGAAGCTTTCTTT
j_call: TRBJ1-1
clone_size: NA
v_call: TRBV5-6
d_call: NA

cdr3_aa: CASSFSGSGELFF
cdr3_nt: TGTGCCAGCTCATTCTCAGGGTCCGGGGAGCTGTTTTTT
j_call: TRBJ2-2
clone_size: once
v_call: TRBV18
d_call: NA

cdr3_aa: CASSLAGQKNIQYF
cdr3_nt: TGTGCCAGCAGCTTAGCTGGGCAGAAAAACATTCAGTACTTC
j_call: TRBJ2-4
clone_size: NA
v_call: TRBV7-8
d_call: NA

cdr3_aa: CASSLSAGGNTIYF
cdr3_nt: TGTGCCAGCAGTTTGAGTGCTGGTGGAAACACCATATATTTT
j_call: TRBJ1-3
clone_size: NA
v_call: TRBV28
d_call: NA

cdr3_aa: CASSFAEGQGAYGYTF
cdr3_nt: TGTGCCAGCAGTTTTGCCGAGGGACAGGGGGCGTATGGCTACACCTTC
j_call: TRBJ1-2
clone_size: NA
v_call: TRBV28
d_call: TRBD1

cdr3_aa: CASTFTGGNTEAFF
cdr3_nt: TGTGCCAGTACCTTCACAGGGGGGAACACTGAAGCTTTCTTT
j_call: TRBJ1-1
clone_size: NA
v_call: TRBV19
d_call: TRBD1

cdr3_aa: CAAGTAGRANTGELFF
cdr3_nt: TGTGCCGCGGGCACAGCAGGCCGGGCGAACACCGGGGAGCTGTTTTTT
j_call: TRBJ2-2
clone_size: NA
v_call: TRBV11-3
d_call: NA

cdr3_aa: CASSLAVGQGYYGYTF
cdr3_nt: TGTGCCAGCAGCTTGGCCGTAGGACAGGGGTACTATGGCTACACCTTC
j_call: TRBJ1-2
clone_size: once
v_call: TRBV7-2
d_call: TRBD1

cdr3_aa: CASAPFPRGYTEAFF
cdr3_nt: TGTGCCAGCGCCCCCTTCCCCAGGGGTTACACTGAAGCTTTCTTT
j_call: TRBJ1-1
clone_size: NA
v_call: TRBV6-5
d_call: NA

cdr3_aa: CASSIQGTYGYTF
cdr3_nt: TGTGCCAGTAGTATACAGGGTACCTATGGCTACACCTTC
j_call: TRBJ1-2
clone_size: once
v_call: TRBV19
d_call: NA

cdr3_aa: CASRLTGELFF
cdr3_nt: TGTGCCAGCAGATTAACAGGGGAGCTGTTTTTT
j_call: TRBJ2-2
clone_size: NA
v_call: TRBV4-2
d_call: NA

cdr3_aa: CASSWPGGNEKLFF
cdr3_nt: TGTGCCAGCAGCTGGCCCGGGGGTAATGAAAAACTGTTTTTT
j_call: TRBJ1-4
clone_size: NA
v_call: TRBV7-9
d_call: NA

cdr3_aa: CASGKRDNSGNTIYF
cdr3_nt: TGTGCCAGCGGAAAAAGGGACAACTCTGGAAACACCATATATTTT
j_call: TRBJ1-3
clone_size: NA
v_call: TRBV9
d_call: NA

cdr3_aa: CSTTGGYTF
cdr3_nt: TGCAGTACCACGGGGGGCTACACCTTC
j_call: TRBJ1-2
clone_size: NA
v_call: TRBV20-1
d_call: NA

cdr3_aa: CATSDLGTDYGYTF
cdr3_nt: TGTGCCACCAGTGATTTGGGTACGGACTATGGCTACACCTTC
j_call: TRBJ1-2
clone_size: NA
v_call: TRBV24-1
d_call: NA

cdr3_aa: CASSGELGNEQFF
cdr3_nt: TGTGCCAGCAGCGGGGAGTTGGGCAATGAGCAGTTCTTC
j_call: TRBJ2-1
clone_size: few
v_call: TRBV7-9
d_call: NA

cdr3_aa: CASSVLGNTEAFF
cdr3_nt: TGTGCCAGCAGCGTTCTAGGGAACACTGAAGCTTTCTTT
j_call: TRBJ1-1
clone_size: once
v_call: TRBV9
d_call: NA

cdr3_aa: CASRGGDSNQPQHF
cdr3_nt: TGTGCCAGCAGAGGGGGGGATAGCAATCAGCCCCAGCATTTT
j_call: TRBJ1-5
clone_size: NA
v_call: TRBV2
d_call: NA

cdr3_aa: CASSTGGSGNQPQHF
cdr3_nt: TGTGCCAGCAGTACAGGGGGGAGCGGTAATCAGCCCCAGCATTTT
j_call: TRBJ1-5
clone_size: NA
v_call: TRBV28
d_call: TRBD1

cdr3_aa: CASSSIRTQGNGGGYTF
cdr3_nt: TGTGCCAGCAGCTCCATCCGGACCCAGGGGAATGGCGGGGGCTACACCTTC
j_call: TRBJ1-2
clone_size: NA
v_call: TRBV27
d_call: NA

cdr3_aa: CASSPRQEGSYEQYF
cdr3_nt: TGTGCCAGCAGCCCAAGACAGGAAGGATCCTACGAGCAGTACTTC
j_call: TRBJ2-7
clone_size: NA
v_call: TRBV11-1
d_call: NA

cdr3_aa: CASSRSGADGNTEAFF
cdr3_nt: TGTGCCAGCAGCCGATCGGGAGCGGACGGGAACACTGAAGCTTTCTTT
j_call: TRBJ1-1
clone_size: NA
v_call: TRBV3-1/TRBV3-2
d_call: NA

cdr3_aa: CASSQGYKFGGSYEQYF
cdr3_nt: TGTGCCAGCAGCCAAGGATATAAGTTCGGCGGCTCCTACGAGCAGTACTTC
j_call: TRBJ2-7
clone_size: NA
v_call: TRBV3-1/TRBV3-2
d_call: NA

cdr3_aa: CASSFTQAAFF
cdr3_nt: TGTGCCAGCAGTTTTACACAGGCCGCTTTCTTT
j_call: TRBJ1-1
clone_size: NA
v_call: TRBV12-3/TRBV12-4
d_call: NA